This is a list of T cell receptor beta chains from one sample in a study of blood T cell repertoires in COVID-19. The repertoire was sequenced with immunoSEQ multiplex PCR; TCRdb's copy has only in-frame clones and lacks some. Of roughly 320,000 clones listed, about nine tenths are singletons. Sample: PBMCs or T cells enriched from blood (not recorded which). The source of these receptors is a man aged 25 to 40 who had recovered from COVID-19. The CDR3 runs from the conserved cysteine through the conserved F or W. A D gene is named only where the DNA matches it firmly. Rows may omit the clone size; those that give it use once, few, many or a size class.

CDR3 length | J gene | D gene | V gene | clone size | CDR3 protein | CDR3 DNA
14 | TRBJ2-1 | TRBD2 | TRBV6-5 | . | CASYSGRGNNEQFF | TGTGCCAGCTATAGCGGGAGAGGGAATAATGAGCAGTTCTTC
13 | TRBJ1-4 | TRBD1 | TRBV12-3/TRBV12-4 | . | CASSPGQGEKLFF | TGTGCCAGCAGCCCGGGACAGGGCGAAAAACTGTTTTTT
15 | TRBJ1-4 | . | TRBV28 | . | CASTPPGSVREKLFF | TGTGCCAGCACTCCCCCGGGGTCCGTACGCGAAAAACTGTTTTTT
15 | TRBJ2-1 | TRBD2 | TRBV6-1 | . | CASSELAGGYNEQFF | TGTGCCAGCAGTGAACTAGCGGGGGGTTACAATGAGCAGTTCTTC
14 | TRBJ2-3 | . | TRBV5-1 | . | CASSSNPYADTQYF | TGCGCCAGCAGCTCCAACCCGTATGCGGATACGCAGTATTTT
20 | TRBJ1-2 | . | TRBV5-4 | . | CASSPYSLVPGKAANYGYTF | TGTGCCAGCAGCCCATACTCCTTAGTTCCAGGGAAAGCAGCTAACTATGGCTACACCTTC
14 | TRBJ1-1 | . | TRBV5-4 | . | CASSSGSGDTEAFF | TGTGCCAGCAGCTCAGGTTCGGGGGACACTGAAGCTTTCTTT
14 | TRBJ1-5 | . | TRBV7-2 | . | CASSLQGSNQPQHF | TGTGCCAGCAGCTTACAGGGCAGCAATCAGCCCCAGCATTTT
14 | TRBJ1-5 | . | TRBV14 | . | CASSQDYPGAPQHF | TGTGCCAGCAGCCAAGACTACCCAGGGGCCCCCCAGCATTTT
14 | TRBJ1-1 | . | TRBV18 | . | CASSPSGGGTEAFF | TGTGCCAGCTCACCAAGTGGGGGAGGGACTGAAGCTTTCTTT
14 | TRBJ1-2 | . | TRBV6-5 | . | CASSRTPWTDGYTF | TGTGCCAGCAGCCGGACTCCTTGGACTGATGGCTACACCTTC
13 | TRBJ2-2 | . | TRBV21-1 | . | CASIMVRVGELFF | TGTGCCAGCATCATGGTCCGGGTCGGGGAGCTGTTTTTT
15 | TRBJ2-7 | TRBD2 | TRBV2 | . | CASSGTGTRPYEQYF | TGTGCCAGCAGTGGGACCGGGACTAGACCCTACGAGCAGTACTTC
15 | TRBJ1-5 | . | TRBV14 | once | CASSQIQGRGQPQHF | TGTGCCAGCAGCCAAATACAGGGAAGGGGTCAGCCCCAGCATTTT
12 | TRBJ2-5 | . | TRBV3-1/TRBV3-2 | . | CASSPRGETQYF | TGTGCCAGCAGCCCCCGCGGGGAGACCCAGTACTTC
11 | TRBJ1-4 | . | TRBV6-2/TRBV6-3 | . | CASSHSEKLFF | TGTGCCAGCAGTCACAGCGAAAAACTGTTTTTT
15 | TRBJ1-6 | TRBD1 | TRBV7-2 | . | CASSFTGTGWSPLHF | TGTGCCAGCAGCTTCACCGGGACAGGGTGGTCACCCCTCCACTTT
16 | TRBJ1-6 | . | TRBV27 | . | CASSLRGVIKNSPLHF | TGTGCCAGCAGTCTCCGGGGGGTAATAAAGAATTCACCCCTCCACTTT
14 | TRBJ1-1 | TRBD1 | TRBV7-2 | . | CASIPDRTGTEAFF | TGTGCCAGCATCCCGGACAGGACAGGCACTGAAGCTTTCTTT
13 | TRBJ1-2 | TRBD1 | TRBV2 | . | CARQGEGMTRYTF | TGTGCCCGACAGGGGGAGGGGATGACTCGCTACACCTTC
15 | TRBJ1-1 | TRBD1 | TRBV28 | . | CATTQGGLMNTEAFF | TGTGCCACGACCCAGGGGGGCCTCATGAACACTGAAGCTTTCTTT
14 | TRBJ2-3 | . | TRBV14 | . | CASSQDWGADTQYF | TGTGCCAGCAGCCAAGACTGGGGGGCAGATACGCAGTATTTT
17 | TRBJ1-1 | . | TRBV14 | once | CASSPGWGVLSDTEAFF | TGTGCCAGCAGCCCCGGCTGGGGGGTTCTGTCGGACACTGAAGCTTTCTTT
13 | TRBJ2-7 | . | TRBV5-4 | . | CAPGGGSAYEQYF | TGTGCCCCTGGAGGGGGCTCCGCCTACGAGCAGTACTTC
15 | TRBJ2-3 | . | TRBV6-6 | once | CASTNRVVGRDTQYF | TGTGCCAGCACCAATAGGGTAGTGGGGAGAGATACGCAGTATTTT
15 | TRBJ1-1 | TRBD1 | TRBV7-9 | . | CASSPDGTGDTEAFF | TGTGCCAGCAGCCCCGATGGGACAGGGGATACTGAAGCTTTCTTT
14 | TRBJ2-7 | TRBD1 | TRBV6-6 | . | CASSVTTGIHEQYF | TGTGCCAGCAGTGTCACGACAGGGATCCACGAGCAGTACTTC
17 | TRBJ2-7 | . | TRBV3-1/TRBV3-2 | once | CASSQEVPREGSYEQYF | TGTGCCAGCAGCCAAGAGGTTCCGCGTGAGGGATCGTACGAGCAGTACTTC
15 | TRBJ2-7 | . | TRBV18 | many | CASSPPETRSYEQYF | TGTGCCAGCTCACCACCGGAGACTAGGTCTTACGAGCAGTACTTC
16 | TRBJ2-2 | TRBD2 | TRBV19 | . | CASSPRLAGDTGELFF | TGTGCCAGTAGTCCCCGACTAGCGGGAGACACCGGGGAGCTGTTTTTT
15 | TRBJ1-1 | . | TRBV6-5 | . | CASSSPRDSNAEAFF | TGTGCCAGCAGTTCCCCTAGGGACTCAAACGCTGAAGCTTTCTTT
14 | TRBJ1-2 | TRBD1 | TRBV7-9 | . | CASNSRGQGALGPF | TGTGCCAGCAACTCAAGGGGACAGGGGGCCCTCGGTCCCTTC
14 | TRBJ1-4 | . | TRBV28 | once | CASSLTGPKEKLFF | TGTGCCAGCAGCCTGACAGGCCCCAAGGAAAAACTGTTTTTT
14 | TRBJ2-3 | . | TRBV28 | . | CASSPYRGTDTQYF | TGTGCCAGCAGTCCCTACAGGGGCACAGATACGCAGTATTTT
15 | TRBJ2-2 | . | TRBV9 | . | CASSVSGALTGELFF | TGTGCCAGCAGCGTATCAGGGGCGCTCACCGGGGAGCTGTTTTTT
17 | TRBJ1-5 | . | TRBV24-1 | . | CATSDRGGHYSNQPQHF | TGTGCCACCAGTGACCGCGGGGGACATTATAGCAATCAGCCCCAGCATTTT
15 | TRBJ2-2 | . | TRBV30 | . | CAWSVPSGYTGELFF | TGTGCCTGGAGTGTACCCTCAGGGTACACCGGGGAGCTGTTTTTT
18 | TRBJ2-1 | TRBD2 | TRBV10-1 | . | CASSDGLGGGVRYNEQFF | TGCGCCAGCAGCGACGGCCTAGGCGGGGGGGTCCGATACAATGAGCAGTTCTTC
13 | TRBJ1-1 | . | TRBV3-1/TRBV3-2 | . | CASSLPGVTEAFF | TGTGCCAGCAGTCTTCCGGGGGTCACTGAAGCTTTCTTT
15 | TRBJ2-1 | TRBD2 | TRBV19 | . | CASSSSSGPGNEQFF | TGTGCCAGTTCATCTTCTAGCGGTCCGGGCAATGAGCAGTTCTTC
13 | TRBJ2-5 | . | TRBV10-1 | . | CASSAHRGGAQYF | TGCGCCAGCAGCGCCCACAGGGGGGGGGCCCAGTACTTC
16 | TRBJ2-7 | TRBD1 | TRBV7-2 | . | CASSPDRGRLGYEQYF | TGTGCCAGCAGCCCTGACAGGGGAAGACTAGGCTACGAGCAGTACTTC
15 | TRBJ2-7 | . | TRBV5-1 | once | CASSLNSGLSYEQYF | TGCGCCAGCAGCTTGAACAGCGGCCTCTCCTACGAGCAGTACTTC
14 | TRBJ1-4 | . | TRBV5-1 | . | CASSPEATNEKLFF | TGCGCCAGCAGTCCCGAGGCAACTAATGAAAAACTGTTTTTT
14 | TRBJ1-5 | . | TRBV19 | . | CASRPRGFDLPQHF | TGTGCCAGTAGGCCACGGGGGTTTGATTTGCCCCAGCATTTT
11 | TRBJ2-7 | TRBD1 | TRBV4-2 | . | CATLMGDSQYF | TGTGCCACCCTCATGGGGGACAGCCAGTACTTC
12 | TRBJ1-1 | . | TRBV30 | . | CAWSGVNTEAFF | TGTGCCTGGAGTGGAGTGAACACTGAAGCTTTCTTT
15 | TRBJ2-3 | TRBD2 | TRBV5-1 | . | CASSPTGGATDTQYF | TGCGCCAGCAGCCCCACGGGGGGGGCCACAGATACGCAGTATTTT
15 | TRBJ2-1 | . | TRBV27 | . | CASSSNRVSSGEQFF | TGTGCCAGCAGTTCGAACAGGGTGAGTTCGGGTGAGCAGTTCTTC
13 | TRBJ1-2 | TRBD1 | TRBV6-5 | few | CASSYADRWGYTF | TGTGCCAGCAGTTACGCGGACAGGTGGGGCTACACCTTC
14 | TRBJ1-5 | . | TRBV6-5 | . | CASSTDNSNQPQHF | TGTGCCAGCAGTACAGACAATAGCAATCAGCCCCAGCATTTT
17 | TRBJ2-6 | . | TRBV4-1 | few | CASSQVITASGANVLTF | TGCGCCAGCAGCCAAGTGATCACAGCCTCTGGGGCCAACGTCCTGACTTTC
13 | TRBJ2-7 | TRBD1 | TRBV15 | . | CATSFDRAGEQYF | TGTGCCACCAGCTTCGACAGGGCCGGCGAGCAGTACTTC
16 | TRBJ2-5 | TRBD2 | TRBV3-1/TRBV3-2 | . | CASSPGLARWGETQYF | TGTGCCAGCAGCCCGGGACTAGCCCGTTGGGGAGAGACCCAGTACTTC
13 | TRBJ2-7 | . | TRBV6-5 | . | CASSYWQGYEQYF | TGTGCCAGCAGTTACTGGCAGGGCTACGAGCAGTACTTC
16 | TRBJ1-1 | TRBD1 | TRBV18 | . | CASSPLPQGMNTEAFF | TGTGCCAGCTCACCACTACCACAGGGGATGAACACTGAAGCTTTCTTT
14 | TRBJ2-1 | TRBD2 | TRBV28 | . | CAITGLDLPNEQFF | TGTGCCATCACTGGACTAGATCTCCCCAATGAGCAGTTCTTC
14 | TRBJ1-2 | TRBD1 | TRBV28 | . | CASNPTGANYGYTF | TGTGCCAGCAATCCGACAGGGGCTAACTATGGCTACACCTTC